This entry lists 10 T cell receptor beta chains sequenced from one sample in a study of T cells in Graves' hyperthyroidism and ophthalmopathy. TCR beta CDR3 sequences were amplified from RNA transcripts. Researchers ran a first-round RT-PCR on the TCR CDR3 using the HTBI primer set. TCRdb independently ran MiXCR on the multiplex PCR reads; one entry per CDR3 protein. The profile shows about 420,000 distinct CDR3 sequences, more than 15% of them singletons. The sample taken for sequencing was blood. All receptors derive from a woman aged 18 to 35 with Graves' hyperthyroidism.

The rearrangement links TRBV28 to TRBJ2-1; D is uncertain. The CDR3 is made up of 11 amino acids. With 10 bases removed from V and 9 bases from J, the gap between germline ends came to 13 bases. CDR1 is MDHEN, CDR2 SYDVKM, per germline. This CDR3 reads CATKVVGEQFF. The CDR3 bases are TGTGCCACCAAAGTGGTTGGTGAGCAGTTCTTC.

On this clonotype: Possible read error: a much larger clone is one base away. The chain couples TRBV10-3 to TRBJ2-1; 13 bases are shared with TRBD2. This CDR3 has 17 amino acids. Germline values: CDR1 ENHRY, CDR2 SYGVKD. The DNA for the CDR3 is TGTGTCATCAGTGGGAGGACAACTAGCGGGAGGGCCTATGAGCAGTTCTTC. Protein: CVISGRTTSGRAYEQFF.

CDR3 bases: TGCGCCAGCAGTCTGACAGCACAATCGATTGGGGAGCAGTACTTC. This encodes CASSLTAQSIGEQYF. The V gene is TRBV5-1, the J gene TRBJ2-7; a weak D match, TRBD1 (5 bases). Germline values: CDR1 SGHRS, CDR2 YFSETQ. Trimming took 5 bases from V and 7 from J, leaving 22 bases between them. The CDR3 totals 15 residues.

This clonotype showed up just a few times. The V and J genes are TRBV12-3 or TRBV12-4 and TRBJ2-1, with 11 bases matching TRBD2. The junction had 5 bases not matched to a gene; V was cut back by 3 bases and J by 4 bases. This CDR3 is built from 16 residues. The CDR3 sequence is CASSFSGRARYNEQFF. The CDR3 DNA follows: TGTGCCAGCAGTTTTAGCGGGAGGGCCCGGTACAATGAGCAGTTCTTC.

This clonotype was seen once. The chain uses TRBV4-3 and TRBJ1-3, with TRBD1 matching 9 bases. With 4 bases clipped from V and 2 bases from J, the junction kept 6 bases outside the gene matches. The CDR3 runs 16 residues. Germline CDR1 LGHNA, CDR2 YSLEER. The CDR3 nucleotides are TGCGCCAGCAGCCCTTGGACAGGGGCTGCTGGAAACACCATATATTTT. Its protein is CASSPWTGAAGNTIYF.

With respect to this clonotype: This clone may be a read error of a much larger clone one base away. This sequence joins TRBV7-2 and TRBJ1-1; tentatively, D is TRBD1 (5 bases). Trimming removed 1 base at V and 3 bases at J, with 15 bases between. Germline V lookup: CDR1 SGHTA, CDR2 FQGNSA. This CDR3 comprises 16 residues. The chain's CDR3 is CASSLVGRGGDTEAFF. The CDR3 DNA follows: TGTGCCAGCAGCTTAGTGGGGCGGGGAGGGGACACTGAAGCTTTCTTT.

This clonotype was recorded many times. The rearrangement uses TRBV7-9 and TRBJ2-1; 8 positions match TRBD2. Germline CDR1 reads SEHNR; CDR2 reads FQNEAQ (reference sequence). J gave up 5 bases and V 5 bases, and 14 bases lay outside the gene matches. The length of the CDR3 is 17 residues. CDR3 region: CASSRSGTTLPDNEQFF. The DNA of the CDR3 is TGTGCCAGCAGCCGTAGCGGGACTACCCTTCCGGACAATGAGCAGTTCTTC.

There are many counts of this clonotype. V and J are TRBV28 and TRBJ1-2; unclear D gene. The germline V gene encodes CDR1 MDHEN and CDR2 SYDVKM. V gave up 3 bases and J gave up 1 base, with 9 bases separating them. The length of the CDR3 is 14 residues. CDR3: CASSFGVRNYGYTF. The CDR3 bases are TGTGCCAGCAGTTTCGGCGTGCGTAACTATGGCTACACCTTC.

This chain joins TRBV5-1 and TRBJ2-1; 11 nucleotides align to TRBD2. Germline CDR1 is SGHRS and CDR2 is YFSETQ. Trimming cost V 4 bases and J 2 bases; bases outside gene matches: 2. This CDR3 has 15 amino acids. The CDR3: CASSKGLAAYNEQFF. The CDR3 nucleotides are TGCGCCAGCAGCAAGGGACTAGCGGCCTACAATGAGCAGTTCTTC.

This clonotype was seen repeatedly, ten times or more. The V call is TRBV2, the J call TRBJ1-6; a possible D gene is TRBD1 (5 bases). CDR1 is SNHLY and CDR2 is FYNNEI in the germline V gene. There are 15 residues in the CDR3. Trimming pared 6 bases from V and 9 bases from J, leaving 18 bases between. CDR3 loop: CASRKPGQVASPLHF. The CDR3 DNA is TGTGCCAGCAGGAAACCGGGGCAGGTGGCTTCACCCCTCCACTTT. Supplemented by reference TRBV2 and TRBJ1-6, the full variable domain reads EPEVTQTPSHQVTQMGQEVILRCVPISNHLYFYWYRQILGQKVEFLVSFYNNEISEKSEIFDDQFSVERPDGSNFTLKIRSTKLEDSAMYFCASRKPGQVASPLHFGNGTRLTVT.